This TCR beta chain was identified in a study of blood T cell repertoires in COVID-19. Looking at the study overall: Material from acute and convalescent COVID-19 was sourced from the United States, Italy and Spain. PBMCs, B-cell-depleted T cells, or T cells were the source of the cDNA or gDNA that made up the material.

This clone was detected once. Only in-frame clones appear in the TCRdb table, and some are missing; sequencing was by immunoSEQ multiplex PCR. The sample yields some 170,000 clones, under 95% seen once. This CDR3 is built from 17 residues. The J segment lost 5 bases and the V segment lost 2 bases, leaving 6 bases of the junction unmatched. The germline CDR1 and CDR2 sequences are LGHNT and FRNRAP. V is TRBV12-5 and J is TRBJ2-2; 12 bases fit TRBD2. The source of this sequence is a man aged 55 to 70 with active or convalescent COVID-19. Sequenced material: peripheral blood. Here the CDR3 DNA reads TGTGCTAGTGGTTTGCCTAGCGGGAGGGCGCGGACCGGGGAGCTGTTTTTT. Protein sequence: CASGLPSGRARTGELFF.